These T cell receptor beta chains were read from a single sample in a study of control samples from healthy donors and cancer patients. Method: immunoSEQ multiplex PCR; TCRdb's copy keeps in-frame clones and lacks some. The table has about 160,000 clones, around nine tenths seen once. The sequencing input was blood. The receptors were sampled from a man aged 25-40 years in good health. Each CDR3 is given with its conserved first and last residue. The D gene is left open where the match is weak. Clone size is given for some rows only: seen once, a few or many times, or a class if the clone is expanded.

>TRBV7-7|TRBD1|TRBJ2-5|-
TGTGCCAGCAGCGCCGACAGGGGAGAGACCCAGTACTTC
CASSADRGETQYF
>TRBV6-6|TRBD2|TRBJ2-1|-
TGTGCCAGCGGGACTAGCGGGGGGTTCAATGAGCAGTTCTTC
CASGTSGGFNEQFF
>TRBV6-5|-|TRBJ1-1|-
TGTGCCAGCAGTCACGGAAGAGCTGAAGCTTTCTTT
CASSHGRAEAFF
>TRBV19|TRBD1|TRBJ1-2|-
TGTGCCAGTAGTATGTCCTCCGGGACAGGGACCTATGGCTACACCTTC
CASSMSSGTGTYGYTF
>TRBV28|TRBD1|TRBJ2-7|-
TGTGCCAGCAGTTTATATTCGGGACAGGTCTACGAGCAGTACTTC
CASSLYSGQVYEQYF
>TRBV10-3|-|TRBJ2-7|-
TGTGCCATCAGTGAAATCAACCCCGGCTACGAGCAGTACTTC
CAISEINPGYEQYF
>TRBV23-1|TRBD2|TRBJ2-6|few
TGCGCCAGCAGTCAATGGAGACTAGCGGGCACTGGGGCCAACGTCCTGACTTTC
CASSQWRLAGTGANVLTF
>TRBV19|TRBD1|TRBJ1-1|-
TGTGGGACTAGGGACAGAGACACTGAAGCTTTCTTT
CGTRDRDTEAFF
>TRBV6-1|-|TRBJ1-4|-
TGTGCCAGCAGTGAAGCTGGGGCAACTAATGAAAAACTGTTTTTT
CASSEAGATNEKLFF
>TRBV5-1|-|TRBJ1-6|-
TGCGCCAGCAGCTTGTCGGGGAATAATTCACCCCTCCACTTT
CASSLSGNNSPLHF
>TRBV7-8|-|TRBJ2-7|-
TGTGCCAGCAGCCGCCCGAGGAACGAGCAGTACTTC
CASSRPRNEQYF
>TRBV6-1|-|TRBJ1-4|-
TGTGCCAGCAGTGTCCTGCCCGGTGCGACTAATGAAAAACTGTTTTTT
CASSVLPGATNEKLFF
>TRBV29-1|TRBD1|TRBJ1-1|-
TGCAGCGGGCACGGGACAGGGGGGTTGAGCACTGAAGCTTTCTTT
CSGHGTGGLSTEAFF
>TRBV19|TRBD1|TRBJ1-2|-
TGTGCCAGTAGTGTGGGACAGTATAACTATGGCTACACCTTC
CASSVGQYNYGYTF
>TRBV2|-|TRBJ2-2|-
TGTGCCAGCAAGGGGGGAACCGGGGAGCTGTTTTTT
CASKGGTGELFF
>TRBV28|-|TRBJ2-7|-
TGTGCCAGCAGTTCCTCAGGTGCGGGCGACGAGCAGTACTTC
CASSSSGAGDEQYF
>TRBV7-9|-|TRBJ1-1|-
TGTGCCAGCAGTCGACAGGAGAACACTGAAGCTTTCTTT
CASSRQENTEAFF
>TRBV5-8|-|TRBJ1-1|-
TGTGCCAGCAGCTTGGTGGGGGCGAGGATGGCTTTCTTT
CASSLVGARMAFF
>TRBV5-4|-|TRBJ1-1|-
TGTGCCAGCAGCGGAAGCGGGAACACTGAAGCTTTCTTT
CASSGSGNTEAFF
>TRBV28|-|TRBJ1-5|-
TGTGCCAGCAGTTCACAATATCAGCCCCAGCATTTT
CASSSQYQPQHF
>TRBV7-9|-|TRBJ1-4|-
TGTGCCAGCAGCCCCCGTTTCGGGGATGGTAATGAAAAACTGTTTTTT
CASSPRFGDGNEKLFF
>TRBV30|TRBD1|TRBJ1-4|-
TGTGCCTGGGACCAGGGGGCTCCGCGGGGTGAAAAACTGTTTTTT
CAWDQGAPRGEKLFF
>TRBV25-1|-|TRBJ2-3|-
TGTGCCAGCAGTGAACTTGCGTCTCCTAGCACAGATACGCAGTATTTT
CASSELASPSTDTQYF
>TRBV5-5|-|TRBJ1-5|once
TGTGCCAGCAGCCCTACGGACGGGTCCGGGCAGCCCCAGCATTTT
CASSPTDGSGQPQHF
>TRBV28|-|TRBJ1-2|-
TGTGCCAGCTCTACCCACTACTATGGCTACACCTTC
CASSTHYYGYTF
>TRBV9|-|TRBJ1-4|-
TGTGCCAGCAGCTCCAGAGGTAATAGCGGTGAAAAACTGTTTTTT
CASSSRGNSGEKLFF
>TRBV27|-|TRBJ1-6|few
TGTGCCAGCGCAGGGGATTTCTCACCCCTCCACTTT
CASAGDFSPLHF
>TRBV6-2/TRBV6-3|-|TRBJ1-5|-
TGTGCCAGCAGTTACTTTAGGGGGGGTGGTCAGCCCCAGCATTTT
CASSYFRGGGQPQHF
>TRBV15|-|TRBJ2-7|-
TGTGCCACCAGCAGAGCCAGTGCCTACGAGCAGTACTTC
CATSRASAYEQYF
>TRBV6-2/TRBV6-3|TRBD2|TRBJ2-1|-
TGTGCCAGCAGTTTCCGGGGACTAGCGGCCAAAGGGAATGAGCAGTTCTTC
CASSFRGLAAKGNEQFF
>TRBV6-5|-|TRBJ1-6|-
TGTGCCAGCAGTCGTCAACGACCTTATAATTCACCCCTCCACTTT
CASSRQRPYNSPLHF
>TRBV6-1|-|TRBJ1-2|-
TGTGCCAGCAGTGAACAGGCTAACTATGGCTACACCTTC
CASSEQANYGYTF
>TRBV5-6|TRBD2|TRBJ2-3|-
TGTGCCAGCAGCCTCTCGGGACTAGCTTTCACAGATACGCAGTATTTT
CASSLSGLAFTDTQYF
>TRBV6-2/TRBV6-3|-|TRBJ2-7|-
TGTGCCAGCAGTCCATGGACAGACTACGAGCAGTACTTC
CASSPWTDYEQYF
>TRBV4-1|-|TRBJ1-5|once
TGCGCCAGCAGCCAAGATATACAGGCCGTTTTGTCCCAGCATTTT
CASSQDIQAVLSQHF
>TRBV29-1|-|TRBJ1-1|-
TGCAGCGTTTCCGGACCTTGGAACACTGAAGCTTTCTTT
CSVSGPWNTEAFF
>TRBV4-1|TRBD2|TRBJ2-5|-
TGCGCCAGCAGCCAAGTACACAGCGGGAGGGCCTCCGCCCAAGAGACCCAGTACTTC
CASSQVHSGRASAQETQYF
>TRBV29-1|-|TRBJ2-2|-
TGCAGCGTTGGGGCGGTGGAGTGGACCGGGGAGCTGTTTTTT
CSVGAVEWTGELFF
>TRBV13|TRBD1|TRBJ1-3|-
TGTGCCAGCAGCCCCTGGACAGGGTTTAAAGGCACCATATATTTT
CASSPWTGFKGTIYF
>TRBV6-5|-|TRBJ1-3|-
TGTGCCAGCAGTTACAGGGGGTCATCTGGAAACACCATATATTTT
CASSYRGSSGNTIYF
>TRBV5-6|-|TRBJ2-7|few
TGTGCCAGCAGCCCACCGGGGGCACCTAGGCCCGAGCAGTACTTC
CASSPPGAPRPEQYF
>TRBV5-4|-|TRBJ1-1|-
TGTGCCAGCAGCTCGGGACACCAGAACACTGAAGCTTTCTTT
CASSSGHQNTEAFF
>TRBV29-1|TRBD2|TRBJ2-1|few
TGCAGCGTTGAAGCTAGCGGGGAGACAAATGAGCAGTTCTTC
CSVEASGETNEQFF
>TRBV20-1|-|TRBJ2-1|-
TGCAGTGCTAGGCGTTACAATGAGCAGTTCTTC
CSARRYNEQFF
>TRBV5-6|-|TRBJ2-1|-
TGTGCCAGCGCCGTGTCAGTTGGGGGATACAATGAGCAGTTCTTC
CASAVSVGGYNEQFF
>TRBV9|TRBD1|TRBJ2-2|-
TGTGCCAGCAGCGTGGGAGTCGGTGGACAGGGGTACGGGGAGCTGTTTTTT
CASSVGVGGQGYGELFF
>TRBV9|-|TRBJ1-2|-
TGTGCCAGCAGCGTAGACTCCCGGGTGGGGCTTTTCTCCTATGGCTACACCTTC
CASSVDSRVGLFSYGYTF
>TRBV12-3/TRBV12-4|-|TRBJ1-1|-
TGTGCCAGCAGTTTGAATCCAAACACTGAAGCTTTCTTT
CASSLNPNTEAFF
>TRBV2|-|TRBJ1-5|-
TGTGCCAGCAGAACAAACAATCAGCCCCAGCATTTT
CASRTNNQPQHF
>TRBV15|TRBD2|TRBJ2-5|few
TGTGCCACCAGCTCACGGGGGGGCAGTGAGACCCAGTACTTC
CATSSRGGSETQYF
>TRBV9|-|TRBJ1-1|-
TGTGCCAGCAGCGTCTCCTGGGGGGGGAACACTGAAGCTTTCTTT
CASSVSWGGNTEAFF
>TRBV7-6|-|TRBJ1-1|-
TGTGCCAGCAGCCGGACGGCCACGGGGCCGGGGACTGAAGCTTTCTTT
CASSRTATGPGTEAFF
>TRBV19|-|TRBJ2-7|-
TGTGCCAGTAGTAGCCAGGGTGGCGAGCAGTACTTC
CASSSQGGEQYF
>TRBV5-1|-|TRBJ2-1|-
TGCGCCAGCACCTGGGGAGGCTACAATGAGCAGTTCTTC
CASTWGGYNEQFF